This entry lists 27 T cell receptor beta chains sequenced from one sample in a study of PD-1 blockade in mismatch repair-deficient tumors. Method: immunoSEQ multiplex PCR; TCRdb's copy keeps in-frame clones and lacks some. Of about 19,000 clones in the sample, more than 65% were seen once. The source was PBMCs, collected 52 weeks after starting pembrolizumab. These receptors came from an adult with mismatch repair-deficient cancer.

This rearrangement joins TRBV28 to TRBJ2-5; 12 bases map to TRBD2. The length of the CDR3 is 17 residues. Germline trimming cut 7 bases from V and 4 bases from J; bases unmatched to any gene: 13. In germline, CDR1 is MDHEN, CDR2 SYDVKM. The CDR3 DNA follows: TGTGCCAGCACCCTTCGCCGACTAGCGGGAGCGGGAGAGACCCAGTACTTC. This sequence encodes CASTLRRLAGAGETQYF. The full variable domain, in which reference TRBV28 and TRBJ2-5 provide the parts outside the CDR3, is DVKVTQSSRYLVKRTGEKVFLECVQDMDHENMFWYRQDPGLGLRLIYFSYDVKMKEKGDIPEGYSVSREKKERFSLILESASTNQTSMYLCASTLRRLAGAGETQYFGPGTRLLVL.

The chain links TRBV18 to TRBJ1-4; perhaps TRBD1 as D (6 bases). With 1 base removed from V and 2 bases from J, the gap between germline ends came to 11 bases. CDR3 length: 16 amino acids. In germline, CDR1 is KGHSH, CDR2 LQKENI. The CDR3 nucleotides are TGTGCCAGCTCACCACTTTTGGGGGCTACTAATGAAAAACTGTTTTTT. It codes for CASSPLLGATNEKLFF.

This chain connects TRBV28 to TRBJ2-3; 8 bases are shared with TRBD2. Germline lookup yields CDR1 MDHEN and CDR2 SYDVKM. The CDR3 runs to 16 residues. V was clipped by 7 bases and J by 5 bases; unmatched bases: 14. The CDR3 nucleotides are TGTGCCAGCACCCGTGAATGGGCGGGAGGAGAAGATACGCAGTATTTT. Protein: CASTREWAGGEDTQYF.

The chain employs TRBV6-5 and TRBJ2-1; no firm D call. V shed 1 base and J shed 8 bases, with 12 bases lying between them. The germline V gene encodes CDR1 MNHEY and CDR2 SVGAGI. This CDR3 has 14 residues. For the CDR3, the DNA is TGTGCCAGCAGTTACTTGGCTAGAAGCGATGAGCAGTTCTTC. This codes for CASSYLARSDEQFF.

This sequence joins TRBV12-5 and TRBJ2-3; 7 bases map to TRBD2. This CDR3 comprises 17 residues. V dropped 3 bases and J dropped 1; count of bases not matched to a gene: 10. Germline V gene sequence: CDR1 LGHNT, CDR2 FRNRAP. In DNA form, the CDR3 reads TGTGCTAGTGGTTTTCGCGGGAGCCGGGGAGGCACAGATACGCAGTATTTT. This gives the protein CASGFRGSRGGTDTQYF. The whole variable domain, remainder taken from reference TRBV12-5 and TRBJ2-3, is DARVTQTPRHKVTEMGQEVTMRCQPILGHNTVFWYRQTMMQGLELLAYFRNRAPLDDSGMPKDRFSAEMPDATLATLKIQPSEPRDSAVYFCASGFRGSRGGTDTQYFGPGTRLTVL.

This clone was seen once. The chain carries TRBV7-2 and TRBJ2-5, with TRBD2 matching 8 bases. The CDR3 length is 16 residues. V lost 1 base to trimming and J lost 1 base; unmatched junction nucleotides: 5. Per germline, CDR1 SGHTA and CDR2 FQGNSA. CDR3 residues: CASSLGASGSQETQYF. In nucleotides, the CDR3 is TGTGCCAGCAGCTTAGGGGCTAGCGGGTCCCAAGAGACCCAGTACTTC. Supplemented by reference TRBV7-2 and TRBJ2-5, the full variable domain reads GAGVSQSPSNKVTEKGKDVELRCDPISGHTALYWYRQSLGQGLEFLIYFQGNSAPDKSGLPSDRFSAERTGGSVSTLTIQRTQQEDSAVYLCASSLGASGSQETQYFGPGTRLLVL.

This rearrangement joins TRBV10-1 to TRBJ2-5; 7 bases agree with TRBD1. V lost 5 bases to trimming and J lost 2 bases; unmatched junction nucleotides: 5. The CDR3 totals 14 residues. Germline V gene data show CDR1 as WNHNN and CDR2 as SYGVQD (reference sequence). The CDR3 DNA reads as TGCGCCAGCAGTCCGGACAGGAGTCAAGAGACCCAGTACTTC. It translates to CASSPDRSQETQYF.

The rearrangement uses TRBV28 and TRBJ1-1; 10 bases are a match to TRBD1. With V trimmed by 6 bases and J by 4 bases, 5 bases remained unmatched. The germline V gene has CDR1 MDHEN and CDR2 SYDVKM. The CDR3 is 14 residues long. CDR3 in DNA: TGTGCCAGCAGAAGGACAGGGGGAGTCACTGAAGCTTTCTTT. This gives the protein CASRRTGGVTEAFF.

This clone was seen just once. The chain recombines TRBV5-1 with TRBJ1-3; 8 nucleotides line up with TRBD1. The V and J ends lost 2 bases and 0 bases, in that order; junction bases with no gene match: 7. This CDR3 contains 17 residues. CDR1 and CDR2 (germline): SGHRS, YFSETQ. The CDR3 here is CASSFGQGADSGNTIYF. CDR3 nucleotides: TGCGCCAGCAGCTTTGGACAGGGCGCGGACTCTGGAAACACCATATATTTT.

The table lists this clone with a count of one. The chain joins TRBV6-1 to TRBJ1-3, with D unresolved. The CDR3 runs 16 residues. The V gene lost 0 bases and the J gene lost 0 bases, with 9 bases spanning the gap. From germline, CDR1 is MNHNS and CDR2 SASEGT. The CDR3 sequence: CASSEAPAGSGNTIYF. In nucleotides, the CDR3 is TGTGCCAGCAGTGAAGCGCCCGCAGGCTCTGGAAACACCATATATTTT.

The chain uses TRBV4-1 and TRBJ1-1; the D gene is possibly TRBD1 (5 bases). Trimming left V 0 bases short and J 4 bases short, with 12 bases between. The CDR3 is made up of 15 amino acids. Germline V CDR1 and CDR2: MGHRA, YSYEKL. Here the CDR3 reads CASSQESGRFTEAFF. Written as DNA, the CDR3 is TGCGCCAGCAGCCAAGAATCAGGGCGGTTCACTGAAGCTTTCTTT.

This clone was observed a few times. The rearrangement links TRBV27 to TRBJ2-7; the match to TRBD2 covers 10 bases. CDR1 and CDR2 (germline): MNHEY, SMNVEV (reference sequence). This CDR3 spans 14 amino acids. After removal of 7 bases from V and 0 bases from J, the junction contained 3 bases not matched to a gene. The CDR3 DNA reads TGTGCCAGCAATAGCGGGAGGAGCTCCTACGAGCAGTACTTC. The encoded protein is CASNSGRSSYEQYF.

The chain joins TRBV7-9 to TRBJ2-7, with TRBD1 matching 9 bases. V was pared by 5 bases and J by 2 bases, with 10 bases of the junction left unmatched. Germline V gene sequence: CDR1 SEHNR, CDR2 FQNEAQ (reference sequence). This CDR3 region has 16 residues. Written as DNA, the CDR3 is TGTGCCAGCAGCCGAACGACAGGGGGGGATACCTACGAGCAGTACTTC. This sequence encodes CASSRTTGGDTYEQYF. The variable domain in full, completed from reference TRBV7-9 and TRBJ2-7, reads DTGVSQNPRHKITKRGQNVTFRCDPISEHNRLYWYRQTLGQGPEFLTYFQNEAQLEKSRLLSDRFSAERPKGSFSTLEIQRTEQGDSAMYLCASSRTTGGDTYEQYFGPGTRLTVT.

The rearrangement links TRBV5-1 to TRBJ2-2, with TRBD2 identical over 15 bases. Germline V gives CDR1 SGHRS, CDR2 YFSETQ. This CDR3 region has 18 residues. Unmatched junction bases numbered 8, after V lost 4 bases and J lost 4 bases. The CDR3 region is CASSPGLAGGPRTGELFF. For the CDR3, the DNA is TGCGCCAGCAGCCCCGGACTAGCGGGAGGGCCGCGCACCGGGGAGCTGTTTTTT.

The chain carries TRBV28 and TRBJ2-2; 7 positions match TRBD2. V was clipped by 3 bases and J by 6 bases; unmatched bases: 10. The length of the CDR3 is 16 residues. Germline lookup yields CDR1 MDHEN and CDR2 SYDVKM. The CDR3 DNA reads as TGTGCCAGCAGTTTGGCCGGACTAGACCGGGCCGGGGAGCTGTTTTTT. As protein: CASSLAGLDRAGELFF.

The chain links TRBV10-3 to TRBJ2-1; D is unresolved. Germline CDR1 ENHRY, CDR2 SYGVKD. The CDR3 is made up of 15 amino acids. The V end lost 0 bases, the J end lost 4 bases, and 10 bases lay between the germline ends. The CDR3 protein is CAISESSQQYNEQFF. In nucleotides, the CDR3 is TGTGCCATCAGTGAGTCCTCTCAACAGTACAATGAGCAGTTCTTC.

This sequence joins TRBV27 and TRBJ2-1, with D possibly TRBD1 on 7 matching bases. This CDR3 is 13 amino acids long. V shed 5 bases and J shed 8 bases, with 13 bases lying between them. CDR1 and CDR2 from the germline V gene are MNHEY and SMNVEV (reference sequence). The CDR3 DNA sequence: TGTGCCAGCAGTATTGACAGGGAGGATGAGCAGTTCTTC. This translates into CASSIDREDEQFF.

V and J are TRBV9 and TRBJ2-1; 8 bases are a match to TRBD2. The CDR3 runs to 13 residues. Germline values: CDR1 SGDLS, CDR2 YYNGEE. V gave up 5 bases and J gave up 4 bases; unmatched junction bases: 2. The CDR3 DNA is TGTGCCAGCAGGCGGGAGGATTACAATGAGCAGTTCTTC. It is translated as CASRREDYNEQFF. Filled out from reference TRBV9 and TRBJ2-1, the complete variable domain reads DSGVTQTPKHLITATGQRVTLRCSPRSGDLSVYWYQQSLDQGLQFLIQYYNGEERAKGNILERFSAQQFPDLHSELNLSSLELGDSALYFCASRREDYNEQFFGPGTRLTVL.

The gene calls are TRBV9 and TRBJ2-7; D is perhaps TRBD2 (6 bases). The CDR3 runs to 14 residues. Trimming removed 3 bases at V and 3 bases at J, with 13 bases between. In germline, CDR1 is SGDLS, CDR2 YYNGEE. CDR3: CASSEAGTGYEQYF. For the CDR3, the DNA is TGTGCCAGCAGCGAGGCGGGGACGGGCTACGAGCAGTACTTC.

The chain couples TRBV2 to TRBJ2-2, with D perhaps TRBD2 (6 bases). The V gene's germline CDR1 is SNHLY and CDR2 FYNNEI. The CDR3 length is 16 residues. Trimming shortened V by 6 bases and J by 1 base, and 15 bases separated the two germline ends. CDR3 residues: CASSLASARNTGELFF. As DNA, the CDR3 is TGTGCCAGCAGCCTTGCTAGCGCGAGGAACACCGGGGAGCTGTTTTTT.

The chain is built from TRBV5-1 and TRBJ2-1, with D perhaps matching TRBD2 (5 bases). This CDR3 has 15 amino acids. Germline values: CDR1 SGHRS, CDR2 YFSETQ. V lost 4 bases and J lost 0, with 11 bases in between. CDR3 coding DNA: TGCGCCAGCAGCAGGGAGACGATCTCCTACAATGAGCAGTTCTTC. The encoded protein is CASSRETISYNEQFF.

DNA for the CDR3: TGTGCCTGGAACCCAGGGAGGGGCACTGAAGCTTTCTTT. Its protein product is CAWNPGRGTEAFF. The rearrangement joins TRBV30 to TRBJ1-1; D might be TRBD1 (5 bases). V was cut by 4 bases and J by 4 bases, with 13 bases left in between. Germline V gene sequence: CDR1 GTSNPN, CDR2 SVGIG (reference sequence). CDR3 length: 13 residues.

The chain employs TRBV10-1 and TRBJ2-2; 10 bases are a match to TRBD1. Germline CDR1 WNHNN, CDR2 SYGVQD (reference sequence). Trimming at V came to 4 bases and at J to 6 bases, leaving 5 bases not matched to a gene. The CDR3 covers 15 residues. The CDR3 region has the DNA TGCGCCAGCAGTGTAGGACAGGGGGAAGCCGGGGAGCTGTTTTTT. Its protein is CASSVGQGEAGELFF.

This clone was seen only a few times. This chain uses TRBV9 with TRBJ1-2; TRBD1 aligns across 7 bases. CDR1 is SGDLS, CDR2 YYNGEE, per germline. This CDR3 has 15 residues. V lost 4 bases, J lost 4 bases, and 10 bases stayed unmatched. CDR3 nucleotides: TGTGCCAGCAGCCCTCGACAGGGTGTAGGCTATGGCTACACCTTC. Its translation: CASSPRQGVGYGYTF.

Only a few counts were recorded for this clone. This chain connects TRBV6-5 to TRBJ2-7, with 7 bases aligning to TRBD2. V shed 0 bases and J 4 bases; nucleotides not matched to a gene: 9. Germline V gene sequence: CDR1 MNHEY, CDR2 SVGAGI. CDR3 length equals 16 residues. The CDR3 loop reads CASSYSMLADLYEQYF. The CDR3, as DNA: TGTGCCAGCAGTTACTCCATGCTAGCGGACCTTTACGAGCAGTACTTC.

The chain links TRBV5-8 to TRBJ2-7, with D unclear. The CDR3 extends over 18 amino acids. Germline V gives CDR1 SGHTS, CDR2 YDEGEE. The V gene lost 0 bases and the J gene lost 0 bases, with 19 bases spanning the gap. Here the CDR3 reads CASSLGHFQQALSYEQYF. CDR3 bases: TGTGCCAGCAGCTTGGGTCATTTCCAGCAGGCCCTCTCCTACGAGCAGTACTTC.

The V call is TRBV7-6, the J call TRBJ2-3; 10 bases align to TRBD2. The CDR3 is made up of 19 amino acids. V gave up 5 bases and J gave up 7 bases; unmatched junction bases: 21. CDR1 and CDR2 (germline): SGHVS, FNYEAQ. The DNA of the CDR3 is TGTGCCAGCAGCCCTCCACTAGCGGGGCGCGAACTCACCATTTATACGCAGTATTTT. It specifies CASSPPLAGRELTIYTQYF.